The 17 T cell receptor beta chains presented below share a single source sample, sequenced in a study of immune evolution from preneoplasia to lung adenocarcinoma. Repertoires were generated with immunoSEQ multiplex PCR, while TCRdb's copy carries only in-frame clones and drops some. The repertoire holds roughly 8,300 clones, approximately 85% seen once, with 5.5% to 7.5% in the top ten. Sequenced input: FFPE minimally invasive lung adenocarcinoma tissue. The receptors derive from a person aged 70 to 79 with lung adenocarcinoma.

This chain links TRBV4-1 with TRBJ1-2, with a tentative D call TRBD1 (5 bases). Germline lookup yields CDR1 MGHRA and CDR2 YSYEKL. Trimming removed 1 base from V and 3 bases from J, with 12 bases in between. This CDR3 region has 15 residues. For the CDR3, the DNA is TGCGCCAGCAGCCAAGCTTCGGCGGGGGACTATGGCTACACCTTC. Encoded protein: CASSQASAGDYGYTF.

The V call is TRBV7-6, the J call TRBJ1-4; D possibly corresponds to TRBD1 (6 bases). Trimming cost V 5 bases and J 4 bases, with 11 bases left between them. In germline, CDR1 is SGHVS, CDR2 FNYEAQ. This CDR3 contains 14 residues. CDR3 loop: CASSRTARNEKLFF. CDR3 nucleotide sequence: TGTGCCAGCAGCCGGACAGCTCGTAATGAAAAACTGTTTTTT.

The chain joins TRBV5-1 to TRBJ1-1; the match to TRBD1 covers 7 bases. Losses at the gene ends were 6 bases for V and 0 bases for J; bases not matched to a gene: 8. Germline CDR1 is SGHRS and CDR2 is YFSETQ. This CDR3 has 15 amino acids. CDR3 bases: TGCGCCAGCACCCACGGGACAGCGGTGAACACTGAAGCTTTCTTT. Translated: CASTHGTAVNTEAFF.

This sequence joins TRBV18 and TRBJ1-6, with a possible D match to TRBD1 (5 bases). V lost 6 bases and J lost 14, with 14 bases in between. CDR3 length: 12 residues. Germline CDR1 KGHSH, CDR2 LQKENI. The CDR3 loop is CASSPGRGTLHF. CDR3 in DNA: TGTGCCAGCTCCCCGGGACGGGGCACCCTCCACTTT.

The rearrangement uses TRBV6-6 and TRBJ1-6, with a tentative D call TRBD1 (6 bases). Germline V gene sequence: CDR1 MNHNY, CDR2 SVGAGI (reference sequence). Trimming shortened V by 2 bases and J by 6 bases, and 14 bases separated the two germline ends. The CDR3 length is 16 residues. The CDR3 reads CASSYGGATSNSPLHF. The CDR3, as DNA: TGTGCCAGCAGTTACGGGGGGGCCACTAGTAATTCACCCCTCCACTTT.

The chain carries TRBV6-5 and TRBJ1-6; the match to TRBD1 covers 11 bases. V trimming: 2 bases; J trimming: 10 bases; junction bases outside the gene matches: 4. Germline CDR1 is MNHEY and CDR2 is SVGAGI. This CDR3 has 15 amino acids. The CDR3 is CASSYGQGARSPLHF. CDR3 DNA: TGTGCCAGCAGTTACGGACAGGGGGCACGATCACCCCTCCACTTT.

In DNA, the CDR3 is TGTGCCAGCAGCAAACAGGTCCTGAATTCACCCCTCCACTTT. Translation gives CASSKQVLNSPLHF. This rearrangement joins TRBV5-5 to TRBJ1-6; weak D call: TRBD1 (5 bases). The CDR3 has 14 amino acids. V was clipped by 4 bases and J by 7 bases, with 12 bases between them. Germline V gene lookup returns CDR1 SGHKS and CDR2 YYEKEE (reference sequence).

This chain joins TRBV9 and TRBJ2-6; D might be TRBD2 (5 bases). The ends were cut back, 7 bases at V and 0 bases at J, with 8 bases in the middle. Germline CDR1 and CDR2: SGDLS and YYNGEE. CDR3 size: 14 residues. The CDR3 spells CASERGSGANVLTF. Here the CDR3 DNA reads TGTGCCAGCGAACGGGGCTCTGGGGCCAACGTCCTGACTTTC.

This rearrangement joins TRBV28 to TRBJ2-7; D not resolved. V dropped 10 bases and J dropped 4 bases, with 8 bases sitting between them. CDR1 and CDR2 (germline): MDHEN, SYDVKM. This CDR3 has 10 amino acids. The CDR3 sequence: CATSLYEQYF. The CDR3 DNA is TGTGCCACCTCACTTTACGAGCAGTACTTC.

This rearrangement joins TRBV29-1 to TRBJ1-4, with D hard to call. There are 15 residues in the CDR3. Germline CDR1 reads SQVTM; CDR2 reads ANQGSEA. Trimming left V 5 bases short and J 0 bases short, with 13 bases between. This CDR3 is CSVNFGRTTNEKLFF. In nucleotides, the CDR3 is TGCAGCGTTAACTTCGGCAGAACAACTAATGAAAAACTGTTTTTT. The full variable domain, with the rest looked up from reference TRBV29-1 and TRBJ1-4, is SAVISQKPSRDICQRGTSLTIQCQVDSQVTMMFWYRQQPGQSLTLIATANQGSEATYESGFVIDKFPISRPNLTFSTLTVSNMSPEDSSIYLCSVNFGRTTNEKLFFGSGTQLSVL.

This clone was recorded once. The gene calls are TRBV2 and TRBJ2-5; 10 bases are a match to TRBD2. The length of the CDR3 is 16 residues. Per germline, CDR1 SNHLY and CDR2 FYNNEI. Germline trimming cut 2 bases from V and 0 bases from J; bases unmatched to any gene: 3. As DNA, the CDR3 is TGTGCCAGCAGTGAAATAGCGGGGGGCTACCAAGAGACCCAGTACTTC. Protein: CASSEIAGGYQETQYF.

The chain joins TRBV5-8 to TRBJ1-1; possible D gene TRBD1, 5 bases. Trimming removed 3 bases at V and 2 bases at J, with 14 bases between. From germline, CDR1 is SGHTS and CDR2 YDEGEE. The CDR3 loop spans 15 amino acids. The CDR3: CASSYFGHSNTEAFF. The CDR3 DNA reads as TGTGCCAGCAGCTACTTTGGACATTCTAACACTGAAGCTTTCTTT.

The chain uses TRBV28 and TRBJ1-3; no reliable D call. Trimming shortened V by 2 bases and J by 0 bases, and 8 bases separated the two germline ends. CDR3 length: 15 residues. Looked up from germline, CDR1 is MDHEN and CDR2 is SYDVKM. The chain's CDR3 is CASSLSRGSGNTIYF. The CDR3 bases are TGTGCCAGCAGTTTAAGTCGGGGCTCTGGAAACACCATATATTTT.

The rearrangement links TRBV4-1 to TRBJ2-5; D uncertain. The CDR3 loop spans 14 amino acids. Germline V gene data show CDR1 as MGHRA and CDR2 as YSYEKL. The V gene lost 3 bases and the J gene lost 5 bases, with 13 bases spanning the gap. In DNA, the CDR3 is TGCGCCAGCAGCCAGTCCCAATCCCACGAGACCCAGTACTTC. Protein: CASSQSQSHETQYF.

This chain connects TRBV7-9 to TRBJ1-1; D remains ambiguous. Germline-derived CDR1 and CDR2 are SEHNR and FQNEAQ (reference sequence). V dropped 4 bases and J dropped 6 bases, with 9 bases sitting between them. The CDR3 length is 12 residues. CDR3 DNA: TGTGCCAGCAGCTGGGTAACGTCTGAAGCTTTCTTT. This sequence encodes CASSWVTSEAFF.

The chain has TRBV28 and TRBJ1-2, with D uncertain. V was clipped by 2 bases and J by 3 bases, with 10 bases between them. The germline CDR1 and CDR2 sequences are MDHEN and SYDVKM. The CDR3 totals 14 residues. The CDR3, as DNA: TGTGCCAGCAGTTTAAGGACGGGTGACTATGGCTACACCTTC. Its translation: CASSLRTGDYGYTF.

The V call is TRBV11-2, the J call TRBJ2-2, with unresolved D. The CDR3 consists of 15 residues. V lost 2 bases and J lost 4, with 11 bases in between. Germline values: CDR1 SGHAT, CDR2 FQNNGV. CDR3 DNA: TGTGCCAGCAGCTTACGACCGACGGGCACCGGGGAGCTGTTTTTT. This translates into CASSLRPTGTGELFF.